The 23 T cell receptor beta chains below all came from one sample that was sequenced in a study of T-cell memory formation after mild COVID-19. One entry per CDR3 protein results from TCRdb running MiXCR on the 5' RACE reads. The sample records approximately 450,000 distinct CDR3 sequences, over 15% being singletons. The sequenced sample was PBMCs or a T cell subset sorted from them (not recorded which). All receptors derive from an adult woman who had mild COVID-19 (a few samples of this study predate the infection). Cell type and time point are not known.

This clonotype was detected a few times. This chain connects TRBV7-2 to TRBJ2-7, with 11 bases fitting TRBD1. The V and J ends lost 5 bases and 7 bases, in that order; junction bases with no gene match: 7. The germline V gene has CDR1 SGHTA and CDR2 FQGNSA. CDR3 size: 14 residues. DNA for the CDR3: TGTGCCAGCAGCATCGGGACAGGGGGTATGGAGCAGTACTTC. The encoded protein is CASSIGTGGMEQYF.

Turning to this clonotype: The junction differs from germline at one of its ends, possibly a read error. This chain uses TRBV4-1 with TRBJ2-7; TRBD1 is a possible D gene (6 bases). This CDR3 comprises 16 residues. CDR1 and CDR2 (germline): MGHRA, YSYEKL. Here the CDR3 reads CARSEGGGQRGYEQYF. The CDR3 DNA follows: TGCGCCCGCAGCGAAGGTGGGGGCCAGAGGGGCTACGAGCAGTACTTC.

This chain links TRBV12-3 or TRBV12-4 with TRBJ2-2, with a weak D call TRBD2 (6 bases). V was cut by 6 bases and J by 7 bases, with 15 bases left in between. This CDR3 contains 14 residues. The CDR3 region is CASSVNGGSGELFF. The CDR3 bases are TGTGCCAGCAGCGTAAACGGGGGTAGCGGGGAGCTGTTTTTT.

This clonotype was recorded many times. The chain combines TRBV20-1 with TRBJ1-4; no definite D call. There are 11 residues in the CDR3. V gave up 4 bases and J gave up 5 bases, with 5 bases separating them. Looked up from germline, CDR1 is DFQATT and CDR2 is SNEGSKA (reference sequence). CDR3 bases: TGCAGTGCTACCTTCAATGAAAAACTGTTTTTT. Protein sequence: CSATFNEKLFF.

This chain links TRBV3-1 with TRBJ1-2; tentative D call: TRBD1 (6 bases). The germline V and J ends were trimmed by 3 bases and 4 bases, with 15 bases remaining between them. Germline CDR1 and CDR2: LGHDT and YNNKEL (reference sequence). This CDR3 comprises 15 residues. The chain's CDR3 is CASSQSDRVRYGYTF. The CDR3 bases are TGTGCCAGCAGCCAGTCGGACAGAGTTCGCTATGGCTACACCTTC.

This clonotype was found a few times. The gene calls are TRBV12-3 or TRBV12-4 and TRBJ2-2; 13 bases match TRBD2. V was clipped by 1 base and J by 4 bases; unmatched bases: 12. The CDR3 length is 20 residues. CDR3 coding DNA: TGTGCCAGCAGTTTAGGGGGACTAGCGGGACCCCCCGCTGGCACCGGGGAGCTGTTTTTT. Its translation: CASSLGGLAGPPAGTGELFF.

The chain is built from TRBV7-9 and TRBJ2-1, with D uncertain. The CDR3 is made up of 13 amino acids. The germline V and J ends were trimmed by 2 bases and 7 bases, with 9 bases remaining between them. Germline V CDR1 and CDR2: SEHNR, FQNEAQ (reference sequence). CDR3 sequence reads: CASSLTTANEQFF. Written as DNA, the CDR3 is TGTGCCAGCAGCTTAACCACAGCAAATGAGCAGTTCTTC. The full variable domain, its missing parts supplied by reference TRBV7-9 and TRBJ2-1, is DTGVSQNPRHKITKRGQNVTFRCDPISEHNRLYWYRQTLGQGPEFLTYFQNEAQLEKSRLLSDRFSAERPKGSFSTLEIQRTEQGDSAMYLCASSLTTANEQFFGPGTRLTVL.

The chain recombines TRBV5-4 with TRBJ2-4; 11 bases are a match to TRBD2. V shed 5 bases and J 0 bases; nucleotides not matched to a gene: 10. Germline-derived CDR1 and CDR2 are SGHNT and YYREEE (reference sequence). The CDR3 is 18 residues long. CDR3 DNA sequence: TGTGCCAGCAGTCGGGGGACTAGCGGCAACGAAGCCAAAAACATTCAGTACTTC. Amino acids: CASSRGTSGNEAKNIQYF.

This chain uses TRBV12-3 or TRBV12-4 with TRBJ2-3; 8 nucleotides match TRBD1. The CDR3 extends over 16 amino acids. J gave up 4 bases and V 3 bases, and 9 bases lay outside the gene matches. The CDR3 DNA reads TGTGCCAGCAGTTTTAGCCCGCAGGGGGCGGCAGATACGCAGTATTTT. Its translation: CASSFSPQGAADTQYF.

The rearrangement links TRBV5-4 to TRBJ2-3; unclear D gene. Germline values: CDR1 SGHNT, CDR2 YYREEE (reference sequence). The CDR3 runs 15 residues. V dropped 0 bases and J dropped 1 base, with 9 bases sitting between them. The CDR3 spells CASSLGVGRTDTQYF. Written as DNA, the CDR3 is TGTGCCAGCAGCTTGGGAGTGGGTCGCACAGATACGCAGTATTTT.

V is TRBV6-2 or TRBV6-3 and J is TRBJ2-3, with 9 bases identical to TRBD2. CDR3 length: 19 amino acids. Germline values: CDR1 MNHEY, CDR2 SVGEGT. The J segment lost 2 bases and the V segment lost 0 bases, leaving 12 bases of the junction unmatched. The CDR3: CASSYSLGTSRRTTDTQYF. DNA for the CDR3: TGTGCCAGCAGTTACTCGCTCGGGACTAGCCGACGCACCACAGATACGCAGTATTTT.

This chain uses TRBV30 with TRBJ1-1, with D possibly being TRBD1 (5 bases). The V gene lost 8 bases and the J gene lost 4 bases, with 17 bases spanning the gap. The CDR3 runs to 13 residues. CDR1 is GTSNPN and CDR2 is SVGIG in the germline V gene (reference sequence). The CDR3 bases are TGTGCCCGGTTGGCAGGGCTGGGCACTGAAGCTTTCTTT. This gives the protein CARLAGLGTEAFF.

The rearrangement links TRBV15 to TRBJ2-1; the match to TRBD2 covers 9 bases. From germline, CDR1 is LNHNV and CDR2 YYDKDF (reference sequence). The junction had 7 bases not matched to a gene; V was cut back by 1 base and J by 9 bases. The CDR3 contains 15 residues. In DNA form, the CDR3 reads TGTGCCACCAGCAGAGGGCTAGCGGGATCGACTGAGCAGTTCTTC. This encodes CATSRGLAGSTEQFF.

In its sample, this clonotype was seen a few times. The chain combines TRBV7-2 with TRBJ2-7; no clear D. The CDR3 length is 14 residues. With 1 base removed from V and 5 bases from J, the gap between germline ends came to 12 bases. CDR1 and CDR2 (germline): SGHTA, FQGNSA. In DNA form, the CDR3 reads TGTGCCAGCAGCTTAGATCCAGGCGCCGACGAGCAGTACTTC. Translating gives CASSLDPGADEQYF.

This clonotype was observed a few times. J is TRBJ2-3 and V is TRBV5-1; the match to TRBD2 covers 8 bases. V lost 3 bases to trimming and J lost 3 bases; unmatched junction nucleotides: 6. CDR3 length: 15 amino acids. Germline loops: CDR1 SGHRS, CDR2 YFSETQ. CDR3 sequence (DNA): TGCGCCAGCAGCTCCGGGGCGGGGGGAACAGATACGCAGTATTTT. It yields the protein CASSSGAGGTDTQYF.

This clonotype was found a few times. The chain recombines TRBV27 with TRBJ1-2, with a weak D call TRBD1 (5 bases). The V end was cut by 5 bases, the J end by 3 bases, with 16 bases between. CDR1 MNHEY and CDR2 SMNVEV come from the germline V gene (reference sequence). The CDR3 contains 15 residues. The CDR3 loop is CASSKNPGRDYGYTF. CDR3 in DNA: TGTGCCAGCAGTAAGAATCCAGGGAGGGACTATGGCTACACCTTC.

The table lists this clonotype with many counts. The chain has TRBV5-4 and TRBJ2-3; D gene unclear. Between the trimmed V and J ends, which lost 0 bases and 1 base, there was a span of 9 bases. This CDR3 comprises 15 residues. Per germline, CDR1 SGHNT and CDR2 YYREEE (reference sequence). This CDR3 reads CASSLDMVGTDTQYF. In nucleotides, the CDR3 is TGTGCCAGCAGCTTGGATATGGTGGGCACAGATACGCAGTATTTT.

The chain carries TRBV9 and TRBJ2-2; 8 bases align to TRBD2. The V segment lost 6 bases and the J segment 0 bases; nucleotides outside the gene matches: 7. The germline CDR1 and CDR2 sequences are SGDLS and YYNGEE. The CDR3 extends over 16 amino acids. DNA for the CDR3: TGTGCCAGCACCTTTCGAGCGGGAGCGAACACCGGGGAGCTGTTTTTT. This codes for CASTFRAGANTGELFF.

This clonotype has more than one count but fewer than ten. The chain uses TRBV10-3 and TRBJ2-7; D is possibly TRBD1 (6 bases). CDR1 ENHRY and CDR2 SYGVKD come from the germline V gene. Trimming left V 10 bases short and J 2 bases short, with 12 bases between. The CDR3 consists of 12 residues. The chain's CDR3 is CATWDIAYEQYF. The CDR3 nucleotides read TGTGCCACCTGGGACATTGCCTACGAGCAGTACTTC.

Ten or more counts support this clonotype. This chain uses TRBV9 with TRBJ2-3; weak D call: TRBD1 (5 bases). This CDR3 spans 16 amino acids. Germline V gene data show CDR1 as SGDLS and CDR2 as YYNGEE. The V and J ends lost 4 bases and 1 base respectively, with 16 bases between them. The CDR3 DNA follows: TGTGCCAGCAGCCTTTCAGAAGGCAGGGGCACAGATACGCAGTATTTT. Protein sequence: CASSLSEGRGTDTQYF.

The chain employs TRBV11-2 and TRBJ2-7; 8 bases align to TRBD1. The germline V gene has CDR1 SGHAT and CDR2 FQNNGV. V gave up 0 bases and J gave up 4 bases; unmatched junction bases: 8. The CDR3 length is 16 residues. This CDR3 reads CASSLERQGAMYEQYF. The CDR3 coding sequence is TGTGCCAGCAGCTTAGAAAGGCAGGGGGCGATGTACGAGCAGTACTTC.

The V and J genes are TRBV4-1 and TRBJ2-1; TRBD2 matches 11 bases. In germline, CDR1 is MGHRA, CDR2 YSYEKL. The CDR3 is 17 residues long. V dropped 6 bases and J dropped 7; count of bases not matched to a gene: 14. CDR3 DNA: TGCGCCAGCAGTAGGAGTTCTACTAGCGGGGGTTTGAATGAGCAGTTCTTC. Its protein is CASSRSSTSGGLNEQFF.

This clonotype was counted only a few times. J is TRBJ1-2 and V is TRBV10-3, with D unresolved. Per the germline V gene, CDR1 is ENHRY and CDR2 is SYGVKD. Trimming cost V 4 bases and J 7 bases, with 16 bases left between them. CDR3 length: 14 amino acids. CDR3 in amino acids: CAISADNSGLGYTF. The CDR3 region has the DNA TGTGCCATCAGTGCGGATAATAGTGGACTTGGCTACACCTTC.